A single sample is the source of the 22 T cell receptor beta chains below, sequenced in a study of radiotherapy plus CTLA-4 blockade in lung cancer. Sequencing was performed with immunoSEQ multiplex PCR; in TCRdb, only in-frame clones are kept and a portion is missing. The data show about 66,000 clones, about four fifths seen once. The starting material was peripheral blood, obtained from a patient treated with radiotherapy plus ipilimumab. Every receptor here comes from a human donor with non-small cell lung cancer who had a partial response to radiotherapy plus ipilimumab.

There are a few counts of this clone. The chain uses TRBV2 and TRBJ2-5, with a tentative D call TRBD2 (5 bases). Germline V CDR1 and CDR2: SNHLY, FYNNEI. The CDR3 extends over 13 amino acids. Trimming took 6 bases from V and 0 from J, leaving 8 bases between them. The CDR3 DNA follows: TGTGCCAGCAGCTCGGGGAACCAAGAGACCCAGTACTTC. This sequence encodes CASSSGNQETQYF.

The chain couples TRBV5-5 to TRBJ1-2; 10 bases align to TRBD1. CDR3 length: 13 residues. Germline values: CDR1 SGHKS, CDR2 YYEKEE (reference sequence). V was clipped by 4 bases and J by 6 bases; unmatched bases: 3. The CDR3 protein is CASSRDRGDGYTF. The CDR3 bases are TGTGCCAGCAGCCGGGACAGGGGAGATGGCTACACCTTC.

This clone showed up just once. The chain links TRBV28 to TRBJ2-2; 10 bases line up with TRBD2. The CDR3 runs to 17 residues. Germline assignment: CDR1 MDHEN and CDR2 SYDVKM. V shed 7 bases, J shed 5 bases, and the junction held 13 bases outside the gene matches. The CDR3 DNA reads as TGTGCCAGCACTCGGGGGACTAGCGCCAAATGGACCGGGGAGCTGTTTTTT. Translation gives CASTRGTSAKWTGELFF. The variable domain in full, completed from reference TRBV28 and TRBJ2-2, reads DVKVTQSSRYLVKRTGEKVFLECVQDMDHENMFWYRQDPGLGLRLIYFSYDVKMKEKGDIPEGYSVSREKKERFSLILESASTNQTSMYLCASTRGTSAKWTGELFFGEGSRLTVL.

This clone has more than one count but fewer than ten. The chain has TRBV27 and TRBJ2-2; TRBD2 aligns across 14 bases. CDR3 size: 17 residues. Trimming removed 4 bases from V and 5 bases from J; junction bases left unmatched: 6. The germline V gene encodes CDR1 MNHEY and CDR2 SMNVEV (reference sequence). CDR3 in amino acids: CASSSPTSGRGTGELFF. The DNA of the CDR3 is TGTGCCAGCAGTTCCCCGACTAGCGGGAGGGGGACCGGGGAGCTGTTTTTT.

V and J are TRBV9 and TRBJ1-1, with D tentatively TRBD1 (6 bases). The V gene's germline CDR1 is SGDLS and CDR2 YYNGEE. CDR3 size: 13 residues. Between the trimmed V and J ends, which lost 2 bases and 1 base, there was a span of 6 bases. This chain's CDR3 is CASSVTGNTEAFF. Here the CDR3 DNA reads TGTGCCAGCAGCGTGACAGGGAACACTGAAGCTTTCTTT.

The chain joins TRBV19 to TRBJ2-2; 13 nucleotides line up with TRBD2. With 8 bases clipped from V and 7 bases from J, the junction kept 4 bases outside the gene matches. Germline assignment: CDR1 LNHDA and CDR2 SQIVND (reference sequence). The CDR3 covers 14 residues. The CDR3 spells CASGLAGVVGELFF. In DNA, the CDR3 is TGTGCCAGTGGACTAGCGGGAGTTGTCGGGGAGCTGTTTTTT.

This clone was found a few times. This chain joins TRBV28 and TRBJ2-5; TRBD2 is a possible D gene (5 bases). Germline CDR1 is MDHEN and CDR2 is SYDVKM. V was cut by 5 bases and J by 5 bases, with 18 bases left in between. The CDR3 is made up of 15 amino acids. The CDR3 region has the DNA TGTGCCAGCAGTCCAACCACCTCGCCGGGGGAGACCCAGTACTTC. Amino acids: CASSPTTSPGETQYF.

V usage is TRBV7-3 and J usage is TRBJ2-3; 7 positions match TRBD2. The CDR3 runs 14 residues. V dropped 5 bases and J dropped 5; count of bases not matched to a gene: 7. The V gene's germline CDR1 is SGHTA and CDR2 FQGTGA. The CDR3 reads CASSLSGKGDTQYF. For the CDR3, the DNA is TGTGCCAGCAGCCTGAGCGGGAAGGGAGATACGCAGTATTTT. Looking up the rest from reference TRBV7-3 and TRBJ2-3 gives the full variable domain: GAGVSQTPSNKVTEKGKYVELRCDPISGHTALYWYRQSLGQGPEFLIYFQGTGAADDSGLPNDRFFAVRPEGSVSTLKIQRTERGDSAVYLCASSLSGKGDTQYFGPGTRLTVL.

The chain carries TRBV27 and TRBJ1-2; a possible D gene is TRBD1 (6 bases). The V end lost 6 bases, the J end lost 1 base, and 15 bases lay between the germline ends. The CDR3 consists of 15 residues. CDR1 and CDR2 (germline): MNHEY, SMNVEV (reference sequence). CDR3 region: CASRPNREFNYGYTF. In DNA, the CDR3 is TGTGCCAGCAGGCCGAACAGGGAATTTAACTATGGCTACACCTTC.

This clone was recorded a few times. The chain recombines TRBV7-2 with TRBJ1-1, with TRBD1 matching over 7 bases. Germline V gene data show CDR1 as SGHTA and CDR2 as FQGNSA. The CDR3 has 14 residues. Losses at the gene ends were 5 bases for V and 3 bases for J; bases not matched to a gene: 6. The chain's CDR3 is CASSRYRGYTEAFF. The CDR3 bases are TGTGCCAGCAGCCGCTACAGGGGATACACTGAAGCTTTCTTT.

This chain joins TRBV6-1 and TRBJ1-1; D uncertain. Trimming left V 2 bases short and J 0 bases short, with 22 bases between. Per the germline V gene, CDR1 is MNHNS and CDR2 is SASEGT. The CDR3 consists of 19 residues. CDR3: CASSENLIGAGLLNTEAFF. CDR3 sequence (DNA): TGTGCCAGCAGTGAAAATCTGATCGGAGCCGGACTCCTGAACACTGAAGCTTTCTTT.

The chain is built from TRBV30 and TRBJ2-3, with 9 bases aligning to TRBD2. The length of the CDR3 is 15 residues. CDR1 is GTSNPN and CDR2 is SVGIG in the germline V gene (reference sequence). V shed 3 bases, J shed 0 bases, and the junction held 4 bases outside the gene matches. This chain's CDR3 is CAWSPGTSSTDTQYF. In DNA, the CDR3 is TGTGCCTGGAGCCCCGGGACTAGCAGCACAGATACGCAGTATTTT.

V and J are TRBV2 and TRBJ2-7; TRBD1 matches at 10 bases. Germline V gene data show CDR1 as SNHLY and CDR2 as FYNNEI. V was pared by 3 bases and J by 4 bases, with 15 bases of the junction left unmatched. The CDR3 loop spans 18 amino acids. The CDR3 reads CASSDQDRGATRGYEQYF. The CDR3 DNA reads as TGTGCCAGCAGTGACCAGGACAGGGGGGCGACGAGGGGATACGAGCAGTACTTC.

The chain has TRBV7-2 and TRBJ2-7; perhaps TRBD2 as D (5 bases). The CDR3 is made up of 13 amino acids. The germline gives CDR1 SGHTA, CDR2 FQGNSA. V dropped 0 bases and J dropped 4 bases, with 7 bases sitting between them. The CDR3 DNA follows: TGTGCCAGCAGCTTAGCGCGGGCTTACGAGCAGTACTTC. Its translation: CASSLARAYEQYF.

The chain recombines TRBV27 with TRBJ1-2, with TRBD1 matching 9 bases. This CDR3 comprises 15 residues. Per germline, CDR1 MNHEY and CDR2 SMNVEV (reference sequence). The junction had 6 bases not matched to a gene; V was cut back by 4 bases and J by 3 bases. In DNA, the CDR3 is TGTGCCAGCAGTTCAGGGACAGGGCTGGACTATGGCTACACCTTC. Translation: CASSSGTGLDYGYTF.

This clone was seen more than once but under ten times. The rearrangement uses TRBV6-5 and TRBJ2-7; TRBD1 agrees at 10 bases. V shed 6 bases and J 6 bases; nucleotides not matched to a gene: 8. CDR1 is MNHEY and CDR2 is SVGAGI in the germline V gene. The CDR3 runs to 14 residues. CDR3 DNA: TGTGCCAGCAGCCCCCGGGACAGGGGAAGCGAGCAGTACTTC. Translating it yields CASSPRDRGSEQYF.

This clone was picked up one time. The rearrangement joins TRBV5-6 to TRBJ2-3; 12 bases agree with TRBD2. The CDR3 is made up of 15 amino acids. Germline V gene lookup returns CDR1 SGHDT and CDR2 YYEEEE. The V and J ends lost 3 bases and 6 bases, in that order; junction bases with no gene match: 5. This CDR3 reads CASSSGLAGSDTQYF. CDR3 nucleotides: TGTGCCAGCAGCTCGGGACTAGCGGGCTCCGATACGCAGTATTTT.

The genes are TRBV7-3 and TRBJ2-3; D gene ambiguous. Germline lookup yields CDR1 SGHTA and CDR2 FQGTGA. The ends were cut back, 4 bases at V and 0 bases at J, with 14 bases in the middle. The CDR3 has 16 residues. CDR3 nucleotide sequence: TGTGCCAGCAGCTCCCAACGGTCGCGGAGCACAGATACGCAGTATTTT. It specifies CASSSQRSRSTDTQYF.

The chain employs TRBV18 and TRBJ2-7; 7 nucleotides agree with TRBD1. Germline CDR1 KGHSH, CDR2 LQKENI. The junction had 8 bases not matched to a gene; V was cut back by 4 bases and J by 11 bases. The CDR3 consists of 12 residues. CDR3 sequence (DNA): TGTGCCAGCTCACTCGGACAGGAGGAAAAGTACTTC. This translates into CASSLGQEEKYF.

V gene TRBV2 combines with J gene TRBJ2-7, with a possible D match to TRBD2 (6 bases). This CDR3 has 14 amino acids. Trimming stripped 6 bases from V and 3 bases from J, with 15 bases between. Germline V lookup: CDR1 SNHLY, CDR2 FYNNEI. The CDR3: CASSGGSPIYEQYF. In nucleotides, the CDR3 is TGTGCCAGCAGCGGAGGGAGTCCTATCTACGAGCAGTACTTC.

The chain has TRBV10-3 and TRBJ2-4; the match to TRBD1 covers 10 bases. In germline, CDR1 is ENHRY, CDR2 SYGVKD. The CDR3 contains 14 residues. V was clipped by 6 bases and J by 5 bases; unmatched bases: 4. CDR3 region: CAIRGGTGENIQYF. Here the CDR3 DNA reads TGTGCCATCAGGGGCGGGACAGGGGAAAACATTCAGTACTTC.

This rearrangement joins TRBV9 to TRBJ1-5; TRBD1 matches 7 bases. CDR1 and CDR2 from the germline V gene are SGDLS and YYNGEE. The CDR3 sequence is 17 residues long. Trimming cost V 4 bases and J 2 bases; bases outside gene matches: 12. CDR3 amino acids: CASSPGTAWGGNQPQHF. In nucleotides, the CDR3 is TGTGCCAGCAGCCCAGGGACAGCCTGGGGGGGCAATCAGCCCCAGCATTTT. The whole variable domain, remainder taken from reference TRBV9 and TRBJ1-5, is DSGVTQTPKHLITATGQRVTLRCSPRSGDLSVYWYQQSLDQGLQFLIQYYNGEERAKGNILERFSAQQFPDLHSELNLSSLELGDSALYFCASSPGTAWGGNQPQHFGDGTRLSIL.